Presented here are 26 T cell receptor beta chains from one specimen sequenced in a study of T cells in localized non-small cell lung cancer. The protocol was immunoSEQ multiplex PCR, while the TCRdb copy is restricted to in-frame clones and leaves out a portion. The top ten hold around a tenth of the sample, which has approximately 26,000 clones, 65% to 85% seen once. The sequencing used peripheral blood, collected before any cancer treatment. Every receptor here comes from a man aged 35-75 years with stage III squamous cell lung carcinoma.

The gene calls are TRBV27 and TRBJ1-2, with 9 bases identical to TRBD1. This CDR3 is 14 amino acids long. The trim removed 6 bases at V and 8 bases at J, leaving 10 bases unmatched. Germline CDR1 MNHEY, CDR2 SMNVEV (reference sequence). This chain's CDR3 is CASSPGQGHRGYTF. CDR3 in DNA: TGTGCCAGCAGCCCCGGACAGGGGCACAGGGGCTACACCTTC.

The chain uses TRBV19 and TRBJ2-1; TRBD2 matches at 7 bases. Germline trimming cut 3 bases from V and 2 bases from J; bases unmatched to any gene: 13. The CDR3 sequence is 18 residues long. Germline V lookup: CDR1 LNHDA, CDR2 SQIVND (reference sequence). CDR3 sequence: CASSIVAGARLAYNEQFF. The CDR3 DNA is TGTGCCAGTAGTATTGTGGCGGGAGCCCGTCTCGCCTACAATGAGCAGTTCTTC.

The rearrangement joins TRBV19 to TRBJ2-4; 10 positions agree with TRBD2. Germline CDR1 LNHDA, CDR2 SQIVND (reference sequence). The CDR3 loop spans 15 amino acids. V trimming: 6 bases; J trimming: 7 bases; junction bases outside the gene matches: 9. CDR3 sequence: CASSESSGSGNIQYF. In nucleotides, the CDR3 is TGTGCCAGTAGCGAGTCTAGCGGGAGTGGGAACATTCAGTACTTC.

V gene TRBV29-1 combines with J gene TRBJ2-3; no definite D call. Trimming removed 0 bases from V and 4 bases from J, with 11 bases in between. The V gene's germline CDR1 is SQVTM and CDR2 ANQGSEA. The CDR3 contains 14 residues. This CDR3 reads CSVEEPLGADTQYF. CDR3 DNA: TGCAGCGTTGAAGAGCCTCTAGGTGCAGATACGCAGTATTTT.

As DNA, the CDR3 is TGCGCCAGCAGCCCATCCCTAGGGGGGGCCCTCTTCTCTGGAAACACCATATATTTT. Translated, it gives CASSPSLGGALFSGNTIYF. The rearrangement uses TRBV5-1 and TRBJ1-3; possible D gene TRBD1, 6 bases. This CDR3 is built from 19 residues. V lost 4 bases, J lost 0 bases, and 23 bases lay in between. Germline V gene data show CDR1 as SGHRS and CDR2 as YFSETQ.

The CDR3 bases are TGTGCCAGCAGTGAGTCCGGGACAGGGGGAGGGAGCAAAGAGACCCAGTACTTC. It specifies CASSESGTGGGSKETQYF. The gene calls are TRBV25-1 and TRBJ2-5, with 11 bases aligning to TRBD1. V lost 3 bases and J lost 3; bases outside the gene matches: 12. CDR1 is MGHDK and CDR2 is SYGVNS in the germline V gene. The CDR3 runs to 18 residues.

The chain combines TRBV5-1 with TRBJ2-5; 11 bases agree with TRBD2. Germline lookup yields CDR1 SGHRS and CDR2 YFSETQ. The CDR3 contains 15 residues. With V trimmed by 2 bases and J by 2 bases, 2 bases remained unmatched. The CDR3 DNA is TGCGCCAGCAGCTTTCCTAGCGGGGGGCAAGAGACCCAGTACTTC. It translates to CASSFPSGGQETQYF.

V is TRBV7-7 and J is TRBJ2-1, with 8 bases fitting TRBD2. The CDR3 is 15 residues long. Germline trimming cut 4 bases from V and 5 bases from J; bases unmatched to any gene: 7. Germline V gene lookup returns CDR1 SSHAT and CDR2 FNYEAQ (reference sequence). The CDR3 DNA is TGTGCCAGCAGCTACAGTTCGGGGGGGGACAATGAGCAGTTCTTC. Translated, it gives CASSYSSGGDNEQFF.

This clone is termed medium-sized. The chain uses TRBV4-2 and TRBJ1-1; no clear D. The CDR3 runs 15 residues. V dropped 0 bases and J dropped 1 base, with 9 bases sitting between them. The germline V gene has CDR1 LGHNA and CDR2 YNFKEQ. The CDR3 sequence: CASSQDGWGNTEAFF. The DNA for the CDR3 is TGTGCCAGCAGCCAAGACGGTTGGGGGAACACTGAAGCTTTCTTT.

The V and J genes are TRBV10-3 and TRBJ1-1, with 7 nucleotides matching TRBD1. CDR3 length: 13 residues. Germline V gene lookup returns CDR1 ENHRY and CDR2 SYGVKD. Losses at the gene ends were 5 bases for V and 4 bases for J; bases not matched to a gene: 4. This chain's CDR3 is CAISKQGSTEAFF. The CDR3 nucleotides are TGTGCCATCAGTAAACAGGGGAGCACTGAAGCTTTCTTT.

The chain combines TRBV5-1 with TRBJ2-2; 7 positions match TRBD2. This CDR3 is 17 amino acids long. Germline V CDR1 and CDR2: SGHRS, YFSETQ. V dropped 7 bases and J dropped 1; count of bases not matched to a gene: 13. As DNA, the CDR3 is TGCGCCAGCTCGAGTTCCCCCGGGGGGAGGAACACCGGGGAGCTGTTTTTT. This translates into CASSSSPGGRNTGELFF.

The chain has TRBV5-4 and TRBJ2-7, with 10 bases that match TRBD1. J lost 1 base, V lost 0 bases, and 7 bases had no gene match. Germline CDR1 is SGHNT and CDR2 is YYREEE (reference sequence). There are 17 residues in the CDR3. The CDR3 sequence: CASSLAGQGWRSYEQYF. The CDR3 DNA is TGTGCCAGCAGCTTGGCGGGACAGGGGTGGAGATCCTACGAGCAGTACTTC.

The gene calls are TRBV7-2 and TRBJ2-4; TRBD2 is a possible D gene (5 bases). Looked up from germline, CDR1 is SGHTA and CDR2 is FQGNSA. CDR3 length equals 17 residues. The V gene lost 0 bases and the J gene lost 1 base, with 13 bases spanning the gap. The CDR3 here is CASSLAASGGAKNIQYF. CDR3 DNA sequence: TGTGCCAGCAGCTTAGCGGCCAGCGGAGGCGCCAAAAACATTCAGTACTTC. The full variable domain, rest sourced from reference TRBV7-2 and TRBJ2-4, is GAGVSQSPSNKVTEKGKDVELRCDPISGHTALYWYRQSLGQGLEFLIYFQGNSAPDKSGLPSDRFSAERTGGSVSTLTIQRTQQEDSAVYLCASSLAASGGAKNIQYFGAGTRLSVL.

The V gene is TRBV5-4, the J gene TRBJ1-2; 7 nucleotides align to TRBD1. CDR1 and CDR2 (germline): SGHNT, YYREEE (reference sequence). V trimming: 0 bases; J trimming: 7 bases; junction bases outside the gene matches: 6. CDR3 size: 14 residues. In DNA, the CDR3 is TGTGCCAGCAGCTTGGGGGACAGCACCCCTGGCTACACCTTC. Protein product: CASSLGDSTPGYTF. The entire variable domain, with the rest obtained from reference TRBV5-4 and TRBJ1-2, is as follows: ETGVTQSPTHLIKTRGQQVTLRCSSQSGHNTVSWYQQALGQGPQFIFQYYREEENGRGNFPPRFSGLQFPNYSSELNVNALELDDSALYLCASSLGDSTPGYTFGSGTRLTVV.

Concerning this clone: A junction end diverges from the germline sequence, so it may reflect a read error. CDR3 in DNA: TGTGCCAGCAGTTTCTGGGAGTATTTACAAAGTCGGGCCAACGTCCAGACTTTC. Translated, it gives CASSFWEYLQSRANVQTF. The V and J genes are TRBV6-7 and TRBJ2-6, with D possibly TRBD2 on 5 matching bases. TRBV6-7 is an open reading frame whose function is uncertain. The CDR3 spans 18 residues.

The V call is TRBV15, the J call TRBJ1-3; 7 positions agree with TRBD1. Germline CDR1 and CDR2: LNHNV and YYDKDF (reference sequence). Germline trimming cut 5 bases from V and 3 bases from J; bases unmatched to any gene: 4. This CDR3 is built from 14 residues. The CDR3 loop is CATSGRDSGNTIYF. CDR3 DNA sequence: TGTGCCACCAGCGGCCGGGACAGTGGAAACACCATATATTTT.

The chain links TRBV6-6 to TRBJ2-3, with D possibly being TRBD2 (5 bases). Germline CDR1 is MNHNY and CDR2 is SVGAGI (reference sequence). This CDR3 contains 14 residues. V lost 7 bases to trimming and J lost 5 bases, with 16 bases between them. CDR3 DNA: TGTGCCAGCACCCTCATCGGGGTACGAGATACGCAGTATTTT. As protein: CASTLIGVRDTQYF.

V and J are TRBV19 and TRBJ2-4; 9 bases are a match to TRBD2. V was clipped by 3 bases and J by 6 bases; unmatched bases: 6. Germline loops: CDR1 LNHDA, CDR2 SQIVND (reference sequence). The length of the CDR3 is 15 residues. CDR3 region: CASSMGRAGGNIQYF. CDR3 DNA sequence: TGTGCCAGTAGTATGGGGAGAGCGGGAGGAAACATTCAGTACTTC.

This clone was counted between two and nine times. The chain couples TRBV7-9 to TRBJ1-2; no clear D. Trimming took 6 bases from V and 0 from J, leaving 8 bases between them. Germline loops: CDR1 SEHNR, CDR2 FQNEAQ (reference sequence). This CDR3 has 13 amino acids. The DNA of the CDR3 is TGTGCCAGCAGGCCAGGATCTAACTATGGCTACACCTTC. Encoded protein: CASRPGSNYGYTF. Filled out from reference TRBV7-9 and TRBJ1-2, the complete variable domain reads DTGVSQNPRHKITKRGQNVTFRCDPISEHNRLYWYRQTLGQGPEFLTYFQNEAQLEKSRLLSDRFSAERPKGSFSTLEIQRTEQGDSAMYLCASRPGSNYGYTFGSGTRLTVV.

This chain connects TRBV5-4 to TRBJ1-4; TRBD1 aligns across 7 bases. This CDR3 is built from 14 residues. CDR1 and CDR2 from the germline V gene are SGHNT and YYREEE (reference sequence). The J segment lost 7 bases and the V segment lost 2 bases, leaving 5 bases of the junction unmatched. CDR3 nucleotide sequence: TGTGCCAGCAGCTTCGGGACAGAGGCTGAAAAACTGTTTTTT. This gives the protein CASSFGTEAEKLFF.

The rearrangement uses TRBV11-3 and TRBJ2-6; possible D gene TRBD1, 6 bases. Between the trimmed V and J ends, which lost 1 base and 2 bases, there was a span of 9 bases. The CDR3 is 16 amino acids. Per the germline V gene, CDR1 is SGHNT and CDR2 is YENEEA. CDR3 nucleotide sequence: TGTGCCAGCAGCTTAGTAGGGGGAACTGGGGCCAACGTCCTGACTTTC. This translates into CASSLVGGTGANVLTF.

The chain's CDR3 is CASSPGSLLDEQFF. CDR3 nucleotide sequence: TGTGCCAGCTCACCAGGTAGTCTTTTGGATGAGCAGTTCTTC. The chain employs TRBV18 and TRBJ2-1; D unclear. Germline V gene sequence: CDR1 KGHSH, CDR2 LQKENI. V dropped 2 bases and J dropped 8 bases, with 13 bases sitting between them. The CDR3 totals 14 residues. The full variable domain, rest sourced from reference TRBV18 and TRBJ2-1, is NAGVMQNPRHLVRRRGQEARLRCSPMKGHSHVYWYRQLPEEGLKFMVYLQKENIIDESGMPKERFSAEFPKEGPSILRIQQVVRGDSAAYFCASSPGSLLDEQFFGPGTRLTVL.

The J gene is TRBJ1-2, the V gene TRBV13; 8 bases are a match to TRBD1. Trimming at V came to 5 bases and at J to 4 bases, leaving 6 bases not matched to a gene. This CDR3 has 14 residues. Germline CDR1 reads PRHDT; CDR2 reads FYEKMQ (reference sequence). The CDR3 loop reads CASSRRTGFYGYTF. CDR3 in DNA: TGTGCCAGCAGCCGAAGGACAGGGTTCTATGGCTACACCTTC.

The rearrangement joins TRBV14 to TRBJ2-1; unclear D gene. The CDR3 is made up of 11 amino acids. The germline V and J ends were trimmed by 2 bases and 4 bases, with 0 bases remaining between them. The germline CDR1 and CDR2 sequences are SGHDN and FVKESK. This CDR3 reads CASSQYNEQFF. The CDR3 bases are TGTGCCAGCAGCCAATACAATGAGCAGTTCTTC.

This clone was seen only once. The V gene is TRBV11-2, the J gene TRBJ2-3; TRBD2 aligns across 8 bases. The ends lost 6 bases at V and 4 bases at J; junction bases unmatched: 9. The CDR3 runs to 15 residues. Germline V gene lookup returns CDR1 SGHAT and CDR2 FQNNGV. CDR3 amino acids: CASSRLASTSDTQYF. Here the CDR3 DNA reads TGTGCCAGCAGTCGACTAGCGAGCACGTCAGATACGCAGTATTTT.

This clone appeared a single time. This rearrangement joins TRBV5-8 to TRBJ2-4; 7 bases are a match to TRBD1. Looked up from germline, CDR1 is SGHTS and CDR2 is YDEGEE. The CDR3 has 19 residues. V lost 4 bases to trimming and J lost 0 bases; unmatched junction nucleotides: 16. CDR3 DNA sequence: TGTGCCAGCAGCGGGAGAGACAGGGTAGGACCCGTAGCCAAAAACATTCAGTACTTC. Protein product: CASSGRDRVGPVAKNIQYF.